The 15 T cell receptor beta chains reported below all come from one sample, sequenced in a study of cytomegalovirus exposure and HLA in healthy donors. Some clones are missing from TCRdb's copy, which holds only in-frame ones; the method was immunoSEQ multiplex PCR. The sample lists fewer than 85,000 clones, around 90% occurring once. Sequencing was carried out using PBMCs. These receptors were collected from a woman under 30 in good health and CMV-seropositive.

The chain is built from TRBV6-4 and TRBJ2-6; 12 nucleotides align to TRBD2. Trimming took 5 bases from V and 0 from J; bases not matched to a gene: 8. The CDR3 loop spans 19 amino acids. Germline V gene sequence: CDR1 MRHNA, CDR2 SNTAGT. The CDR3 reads CASSPHTSGRTSGANVLTF. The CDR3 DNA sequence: TGTGCCAGCAGTCCGCATACTAGCGGGAGGACCTCTGGGGCCAACGTCCTGACTTTC.

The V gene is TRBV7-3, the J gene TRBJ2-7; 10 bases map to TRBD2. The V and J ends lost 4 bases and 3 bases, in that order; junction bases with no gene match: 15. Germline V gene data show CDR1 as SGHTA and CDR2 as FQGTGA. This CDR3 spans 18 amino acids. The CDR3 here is CASSSSASGSTRGYEQYF. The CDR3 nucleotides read TGTGCCAGCAGCTCAAGCGCTAGCGGGAGTACGCGGGGCTACGAGCAGTACTTC.

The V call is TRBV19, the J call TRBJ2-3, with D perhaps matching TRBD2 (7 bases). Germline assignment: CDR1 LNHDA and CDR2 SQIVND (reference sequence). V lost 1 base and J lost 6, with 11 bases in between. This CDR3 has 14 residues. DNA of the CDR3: TGTGCCAGTAGTATAGGAGGGGGGGAGGATACGCAGTATTTT. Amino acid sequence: CASSIGGGEDTQYF.

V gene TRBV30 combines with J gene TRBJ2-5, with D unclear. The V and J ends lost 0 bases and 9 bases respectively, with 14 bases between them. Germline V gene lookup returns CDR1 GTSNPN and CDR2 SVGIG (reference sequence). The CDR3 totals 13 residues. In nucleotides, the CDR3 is TGTGCCTGGAGTGTAAGACTTGGGTCCCCCCAGTACTTC. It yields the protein CAWSVRLGSPQYF.

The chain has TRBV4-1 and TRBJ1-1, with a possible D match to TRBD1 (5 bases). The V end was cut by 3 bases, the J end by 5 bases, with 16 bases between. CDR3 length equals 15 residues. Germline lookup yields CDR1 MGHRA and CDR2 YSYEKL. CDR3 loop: CASSQGGQGGTEAFF. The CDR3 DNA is TGCGCCAGCAGCCAGGGAGGCCAGGGAGGAACTGAAGCTTTCTTT.

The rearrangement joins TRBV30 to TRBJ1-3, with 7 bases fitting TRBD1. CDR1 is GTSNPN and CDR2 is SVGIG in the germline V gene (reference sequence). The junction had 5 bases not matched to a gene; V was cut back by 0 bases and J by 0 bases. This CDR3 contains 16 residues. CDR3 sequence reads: CAWSVKGAISGNTIYF. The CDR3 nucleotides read TGTGCCTGGAGTGTAAAGGGGGCCATCTCTGGAAACACCATATATTTT.

CDR3 DNA: TGTGCCAGCAGCCAAAAAAGGGGCGGCACTGAAGCTTTCTTT. Translated: CASSQKRGGTEAFF. This chain links TRBV4-2 with TRBJ1-1; D is possibly TRBD1 (5 bases). CDR3 length: 14 amino acids. Between the trimmed V and J ends, which lost 2 bases and 4 bases, there was a span of 11 bases. The germline gives CDR1 LGHNA, CDR2 YNFKEQ.

CDR3 residues: CASSVQGEETQYF. CDR3 in DNA: TGCGCCAGCAGCGTACAGGGGGAAGAGACCCAGTACTTC. This rearrangement joins TRBV23-1 to TRBJ2-5; TRBD1 agrees at 8 bases. TRBV23-1 is flagged as an ORF with uncertain function. CDR3 size: 13 residues. The V and J ends lost 6 bases and 3 bases, in that order; junction bases with no gene match: 3.

The CDR3 loop is CASSLRGYTEAFF. The CDR3 region has the DNA TGTGCCAGCAGCTTAAGAGGATACACTGAAGCTTTCTTT. The chain combines TRBV5-6 with TRBJ1-1, with D unclear. Trimming removed 2 bases at V and 3 bases at J, with 8 bases between. The CDR3 loop spans 13 amino acids. Per the germline V gene, CDR1 is SGHDT and CDR2 is YYEEEE.

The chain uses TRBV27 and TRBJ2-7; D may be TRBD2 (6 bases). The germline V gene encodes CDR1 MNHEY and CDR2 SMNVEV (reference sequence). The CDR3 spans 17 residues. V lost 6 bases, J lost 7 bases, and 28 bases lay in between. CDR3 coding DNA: TGTGCCAGCAGACCCGGGGGTAGGACTAACCACATACCGGAGCAGTACTTC. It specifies CASRPGGRTNHIPEQYF.

The CDR3: CASSIAHYNEQFF. CDR3 nucleotides: TGTGCCAGTAGTATAGCCCACTACAATGAGCAGTTCTTC. This chain links TRBV19 with TRBJ2-1; D remains unclear. The CDR3 totals 13 residues. The ends were cut back, 1 base at V and 3 bases at J, with 4 bases in the middle. CDR1 is LNHDA, CDR2 SQIVND, per germline (reference sequence).

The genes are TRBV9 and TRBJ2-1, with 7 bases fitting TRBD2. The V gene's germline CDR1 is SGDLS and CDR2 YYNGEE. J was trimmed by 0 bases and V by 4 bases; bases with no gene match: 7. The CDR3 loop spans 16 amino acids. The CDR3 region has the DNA TGTGCCAGCAGCCCCACTAGCGCGAGCTCCTACAATGAGCAGTTCTTC. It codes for CASSPTSASSYNEQFF.

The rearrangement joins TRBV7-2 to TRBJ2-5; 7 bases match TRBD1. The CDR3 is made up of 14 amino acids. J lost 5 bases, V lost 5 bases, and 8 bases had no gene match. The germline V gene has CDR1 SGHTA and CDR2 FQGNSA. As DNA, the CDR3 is TGTGCCAGCAGCACCCAGGGGGTTGGTGAGACCCAGTACTTC. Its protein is CASSTQGVGETQYF.

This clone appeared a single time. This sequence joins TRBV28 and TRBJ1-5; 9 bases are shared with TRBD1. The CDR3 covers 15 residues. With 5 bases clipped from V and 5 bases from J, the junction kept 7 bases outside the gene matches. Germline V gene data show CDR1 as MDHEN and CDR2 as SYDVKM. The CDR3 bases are TGTGCCAGCAGTCCGCGACAGGGGGTGCATCAGCCCCAGCATTTT. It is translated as CASSPRQGVHQPQHF.

The CDR3 DNA reads as TGCAGCGTGCGACAGGGGGCGAACACTGAAGCTTTCTTT. Translated, it gives CSVRQGANTEAFF. V and J are TRBV29-1 and TRBJ1-1, with TRBD1 matching over 10 bases. V gave up 6 bases and J gave up 1 base; unmatched junction bases: 2. The CDR3 has 13 residues. Looked up from germline, CDR1 is SQVTM and CDR2 is ANQGSEA.